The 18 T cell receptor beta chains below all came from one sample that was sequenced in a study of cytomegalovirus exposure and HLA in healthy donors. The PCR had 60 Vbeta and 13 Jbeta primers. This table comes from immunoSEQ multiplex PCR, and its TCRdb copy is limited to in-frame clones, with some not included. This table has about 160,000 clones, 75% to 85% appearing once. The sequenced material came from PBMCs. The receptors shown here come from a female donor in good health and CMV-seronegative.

The CDR3 loop is CASSAQAGGEAFF. CDR3 nucleotides: TGTGCCAGCAGCGCCCAAGCGGGGGGTGAAGCTTTCTTT. The chain uses TRBV4-2 and TRBJ1-1; a possible D gene is TRBD1 (5 bases). The germline gives CDR1 LGHNA, CDR2 YNFKEQ. V dropped 5 bases and J dropped 7 bases, with 14 bases sitting between them. This CDR3 has 13 residues.

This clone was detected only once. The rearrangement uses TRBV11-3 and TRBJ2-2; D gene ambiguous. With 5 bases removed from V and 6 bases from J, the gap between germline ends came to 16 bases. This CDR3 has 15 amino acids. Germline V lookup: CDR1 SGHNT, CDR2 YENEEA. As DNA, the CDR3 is TGTGCCAGCAGCCAAAGTCGGAGTATAGCCGGGGAGCTGTTTTTT. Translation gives CASSQSRSIAGELFF.

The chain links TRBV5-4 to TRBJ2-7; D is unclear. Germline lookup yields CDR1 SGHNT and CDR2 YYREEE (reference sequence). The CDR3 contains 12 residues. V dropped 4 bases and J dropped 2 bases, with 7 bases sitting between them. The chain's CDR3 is CASSVGTYEQYF. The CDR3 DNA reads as TGTGCCAGCAGCGTGGGTACCTACGAGCAGTACTTC.

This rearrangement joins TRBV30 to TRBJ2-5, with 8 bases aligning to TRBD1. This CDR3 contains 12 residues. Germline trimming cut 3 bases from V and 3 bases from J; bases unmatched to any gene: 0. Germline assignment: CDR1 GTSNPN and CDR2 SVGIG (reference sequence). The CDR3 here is CAWRTGEETQYF. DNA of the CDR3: TGTGCCTGGAGGACAGGGGAAGAGACCCAGTACTTC.

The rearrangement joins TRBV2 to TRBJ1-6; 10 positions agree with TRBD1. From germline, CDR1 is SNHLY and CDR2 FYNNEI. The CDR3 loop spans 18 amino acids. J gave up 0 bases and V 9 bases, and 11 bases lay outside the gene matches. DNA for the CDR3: TGTGCCAGAGGCCGGGACAGGGGACTTAGCTCCTATAATTCACCCCTCCACTTT. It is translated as CARGRDRGLSSYNSPLHF.

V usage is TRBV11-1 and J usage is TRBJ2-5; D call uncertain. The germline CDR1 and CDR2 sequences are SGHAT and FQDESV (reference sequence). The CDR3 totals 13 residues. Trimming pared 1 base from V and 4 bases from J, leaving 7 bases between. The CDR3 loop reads CASSLGARETQYF. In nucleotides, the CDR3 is TGTGCCAGCAGCTTAGGGGCGAGAGAGACCCAGTACTTC.

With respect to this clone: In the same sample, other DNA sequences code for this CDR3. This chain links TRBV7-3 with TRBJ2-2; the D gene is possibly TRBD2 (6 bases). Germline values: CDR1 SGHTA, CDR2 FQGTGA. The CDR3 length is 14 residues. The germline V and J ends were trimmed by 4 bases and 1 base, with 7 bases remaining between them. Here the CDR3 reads CASSSRGNTGELFF. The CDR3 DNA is TGTGCCAGCAGCTCGCGGGGGAACACCGGGGAGCTGTTTTTT.

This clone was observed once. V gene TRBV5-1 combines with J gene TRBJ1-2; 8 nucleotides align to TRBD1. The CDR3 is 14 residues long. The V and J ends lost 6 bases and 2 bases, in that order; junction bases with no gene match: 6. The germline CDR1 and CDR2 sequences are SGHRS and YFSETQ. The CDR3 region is CASNAQGANYGYTF. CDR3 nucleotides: TGCGCCAGCAATGCCCAGGGGGCGAACTATGGCTACACCTTC.

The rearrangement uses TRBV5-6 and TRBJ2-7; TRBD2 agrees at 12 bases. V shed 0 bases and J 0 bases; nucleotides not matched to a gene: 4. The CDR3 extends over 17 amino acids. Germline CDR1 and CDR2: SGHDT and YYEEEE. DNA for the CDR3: TGTGCCAGCAGCTTGGGTCTAGCGGGGGGGAACTCCTACGAGCAGTACTTC. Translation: CASSLGLAGGNSYEQYF.

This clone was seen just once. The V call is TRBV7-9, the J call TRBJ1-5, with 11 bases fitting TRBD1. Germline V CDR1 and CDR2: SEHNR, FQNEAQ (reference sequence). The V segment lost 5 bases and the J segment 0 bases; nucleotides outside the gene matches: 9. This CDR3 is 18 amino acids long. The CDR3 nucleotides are TGTGCCAGCAGCCAGGACAGGGGGCAAGCTTATAGCAATCAGCCCCAGCATTTT. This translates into CASSQDRGQAYSNQPQHF.

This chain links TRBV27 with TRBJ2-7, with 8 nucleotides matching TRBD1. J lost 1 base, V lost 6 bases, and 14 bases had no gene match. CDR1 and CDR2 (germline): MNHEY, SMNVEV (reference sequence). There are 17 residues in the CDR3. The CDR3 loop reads CASSPQRTGLGSYEQYF. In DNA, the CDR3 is TGTGCCAGCAGCCCCCAGAGGACAGGGTTGGGGTCCTACGAGCAGTACTTC.

This CDR3 is CASSLAPGGVTDTQYF. The CDR3 DNA reads as TGTGCCAGCAGCTTAGCGCCGGGAGGGGTCACAGATACGCAGTATTTT. V and J are TRBV7-8 and TRBJ2-3; 8 nucleotides agree with TRBD2. Trimming removed 0 bases from V and 2 bases from J; junction bases left unmatched: 4. Germline CDR1 is SGHVS and CDR2 is FQNEAQ. This CDR3 has 16 amino acids.

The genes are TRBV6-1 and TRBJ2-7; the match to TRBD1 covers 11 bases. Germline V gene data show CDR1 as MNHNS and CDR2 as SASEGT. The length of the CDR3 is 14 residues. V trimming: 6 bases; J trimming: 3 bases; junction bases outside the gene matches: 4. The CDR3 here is CASRAGTGGYEQYF. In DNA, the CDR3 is TGTGCCAGCAGGGCCGGGACAGGGGGCTACGAGCAGTACTTC.

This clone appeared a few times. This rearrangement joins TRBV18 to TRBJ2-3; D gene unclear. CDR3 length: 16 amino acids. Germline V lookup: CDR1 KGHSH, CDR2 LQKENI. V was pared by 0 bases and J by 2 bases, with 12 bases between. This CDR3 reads CASSPPRTISTDTQYF. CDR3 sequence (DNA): TGTGCCAGCTCACCACCCCGCACTATCTCCACAGATACGCAGTATTTT.

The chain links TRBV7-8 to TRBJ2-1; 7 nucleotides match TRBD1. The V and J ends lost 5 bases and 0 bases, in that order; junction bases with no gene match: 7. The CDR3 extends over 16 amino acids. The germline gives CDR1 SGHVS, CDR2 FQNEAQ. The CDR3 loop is CASSPGQPVSYNEQFF. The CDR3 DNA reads TGTGCCAGCAGCCCGGGACAGCCTGTCTCCTACAATGAGCAGTTCTTC.

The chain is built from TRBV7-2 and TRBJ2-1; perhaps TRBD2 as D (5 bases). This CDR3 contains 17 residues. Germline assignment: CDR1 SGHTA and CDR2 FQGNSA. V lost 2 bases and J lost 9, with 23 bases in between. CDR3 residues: CASSLNRRGQRLAEQFF. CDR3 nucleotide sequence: TGTGCCAGCAGCTTAAATAGGCGCGGGCAGAGATTGGCTGAGCAGTTCTTC.

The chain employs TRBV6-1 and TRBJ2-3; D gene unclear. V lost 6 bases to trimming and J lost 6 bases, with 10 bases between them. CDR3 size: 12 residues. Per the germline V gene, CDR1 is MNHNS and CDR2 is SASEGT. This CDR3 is CASSPIQDTQYF. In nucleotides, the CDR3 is TGTGCCAGCAGCCCGATTCAGGATACGCAGTATTTT.

For the CDR3, the DNA is TGTGCCAGCAGGCAGGTCGGTTTGTCAGCTGAAGCTTTCTTT. Amino acid sequence: CASRQVGLSAEAFF. The chain couples TRBV9 to TRBJ1-1, with D uncertain. Germline CDR1 is SGDLS and CDR2 is YYNGEE. The CDR3 sequence is 14 residues long. The V end lost 5 bases, the J end lost 6 bases, and 17 bases lay between the germline ends. The variable domain in full, completed from reference TRBV9 and TRBJ1-1, reads DSGVTQTPKHLITATGQRVTLRCSPRSGDLSVYWYQQSLDQGLQFLIQYYNGEERAKGNILERFSAQQFPDLHSELNLSSLELGDSALYFCASRQVGLSAEAFFGQGTRLTVV.